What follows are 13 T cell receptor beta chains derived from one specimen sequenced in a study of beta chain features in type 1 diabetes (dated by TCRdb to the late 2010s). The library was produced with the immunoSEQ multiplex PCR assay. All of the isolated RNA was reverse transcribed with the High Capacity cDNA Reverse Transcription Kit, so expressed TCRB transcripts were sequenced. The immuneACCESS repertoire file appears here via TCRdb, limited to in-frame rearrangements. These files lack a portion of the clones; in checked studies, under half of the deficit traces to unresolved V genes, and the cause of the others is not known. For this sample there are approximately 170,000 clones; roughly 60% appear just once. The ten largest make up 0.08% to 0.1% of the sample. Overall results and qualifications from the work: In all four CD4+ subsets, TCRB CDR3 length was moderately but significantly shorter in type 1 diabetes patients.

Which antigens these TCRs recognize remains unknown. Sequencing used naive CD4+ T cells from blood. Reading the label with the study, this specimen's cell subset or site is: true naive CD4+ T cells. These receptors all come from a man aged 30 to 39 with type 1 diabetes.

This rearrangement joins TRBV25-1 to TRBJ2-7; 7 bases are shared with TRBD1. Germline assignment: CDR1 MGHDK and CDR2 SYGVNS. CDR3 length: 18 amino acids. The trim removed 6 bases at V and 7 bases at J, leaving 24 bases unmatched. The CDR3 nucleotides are TGTGCCAGCAGACCCTGGGGGCAGGGGGAAAGATTATATTCAGAGCAGTACTTC. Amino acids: CASRPWGQGERLYSEQYF.

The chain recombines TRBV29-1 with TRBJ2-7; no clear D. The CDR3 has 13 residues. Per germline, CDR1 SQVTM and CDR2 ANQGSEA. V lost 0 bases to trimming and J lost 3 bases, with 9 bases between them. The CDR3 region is CSVEDIEDYEQYF. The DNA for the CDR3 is TGCAGCGTTGAAGATATTGAGGACTACGAGCAGTACTTC.

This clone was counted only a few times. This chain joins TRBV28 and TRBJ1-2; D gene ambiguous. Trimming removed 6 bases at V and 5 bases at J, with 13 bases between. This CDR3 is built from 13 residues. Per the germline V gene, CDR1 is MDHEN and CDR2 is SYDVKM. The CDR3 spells CASRPSAGYGYTF. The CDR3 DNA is TGTGCCAGCAGACCAAGTGCTGGGTATGGCTACACCTTC.

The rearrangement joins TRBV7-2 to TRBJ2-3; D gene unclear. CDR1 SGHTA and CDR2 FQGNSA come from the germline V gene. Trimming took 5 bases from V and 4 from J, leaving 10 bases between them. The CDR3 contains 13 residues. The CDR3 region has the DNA TGTGCCAGCAGCGTTGGCGCGTCAGATACGCAGTATTTT. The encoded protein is CASSVGASDTQYF.

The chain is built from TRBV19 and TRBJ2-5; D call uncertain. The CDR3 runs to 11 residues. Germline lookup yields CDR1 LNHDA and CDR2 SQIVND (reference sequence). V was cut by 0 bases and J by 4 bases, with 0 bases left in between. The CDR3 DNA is TGTGCCAGTAGTATAGAAGAGACCCAGTACTTC. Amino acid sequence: CASSIEETQYF.

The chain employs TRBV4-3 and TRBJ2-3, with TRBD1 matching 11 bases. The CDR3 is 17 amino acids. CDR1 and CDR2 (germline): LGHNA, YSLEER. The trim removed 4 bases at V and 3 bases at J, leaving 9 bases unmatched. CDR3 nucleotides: TGCGCCAGCAGCCTCAGGACAGGGGGCGGTGGGACAGATACGCAGTATTTT. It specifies CASSLRTGGGGTDTQYF.

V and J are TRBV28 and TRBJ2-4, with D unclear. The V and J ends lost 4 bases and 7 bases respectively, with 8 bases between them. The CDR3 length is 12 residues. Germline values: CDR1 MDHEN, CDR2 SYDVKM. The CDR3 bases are TGTGCCAGCAGTTCTCTTAGGAACATTCAGTACTTC. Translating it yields CASSSLRNIQYF.

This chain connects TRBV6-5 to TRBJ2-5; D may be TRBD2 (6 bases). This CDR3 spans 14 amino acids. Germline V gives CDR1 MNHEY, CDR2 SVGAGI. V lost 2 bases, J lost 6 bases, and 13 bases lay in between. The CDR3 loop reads CASSYGGIRKTQYF. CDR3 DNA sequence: TGTGCCAGCAGTTACGGAGGGATCCGAAAGACCCAGTACTTC.

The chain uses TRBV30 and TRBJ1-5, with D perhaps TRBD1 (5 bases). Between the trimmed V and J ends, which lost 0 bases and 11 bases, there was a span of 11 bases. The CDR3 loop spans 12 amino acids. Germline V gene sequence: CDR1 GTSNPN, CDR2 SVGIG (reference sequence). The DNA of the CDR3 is TGTGCCTGGAGTGTAGAACAGGCAGCCCAGCATTTT. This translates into CAWSVEQAAQHF.

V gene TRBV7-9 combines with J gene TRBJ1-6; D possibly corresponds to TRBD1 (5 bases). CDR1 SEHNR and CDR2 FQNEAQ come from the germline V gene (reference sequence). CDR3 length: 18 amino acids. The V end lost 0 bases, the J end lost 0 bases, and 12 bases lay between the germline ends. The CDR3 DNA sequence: TGTGCCAGCAGCTTAGCATCGGGACTGAGCTCCTATAATTCACCCCTCCACTTT. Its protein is CASSLASGLSSYNSPLHF.

This chain's CDR3 is CASSVVVAAPGQEDYF. The DNA of the CDR3 is TGTGCCAGCAGCGTAGTGGTCGCGGCCCCGGGACAGGAAGATTACTTC. J is TRBJ2-7 and V is TRBV9, with 8 nucleotides matching TRBD1. This CDR3 has 16 residues. V lost 0 bases, J lost 13 bases, and 18 bases stayed unmatched. Looked up from germline, CDR1 is SGDLS and CDR2 is YYNGEE.

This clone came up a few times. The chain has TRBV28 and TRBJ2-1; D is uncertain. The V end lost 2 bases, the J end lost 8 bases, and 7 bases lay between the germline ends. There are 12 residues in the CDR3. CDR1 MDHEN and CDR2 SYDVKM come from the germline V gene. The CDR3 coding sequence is TGTGCCAGCAGTTTAGGAACGGATGAGCAGTTCTTC. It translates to CASSLGTDEQFF.

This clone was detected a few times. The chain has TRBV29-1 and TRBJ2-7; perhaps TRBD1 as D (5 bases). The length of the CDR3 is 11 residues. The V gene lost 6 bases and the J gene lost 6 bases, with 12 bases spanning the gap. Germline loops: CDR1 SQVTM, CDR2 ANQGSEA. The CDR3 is CSVDDSAEQYF. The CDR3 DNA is TGCAGCGTCGACGACAGCGCCGAGCAGTACTTC.